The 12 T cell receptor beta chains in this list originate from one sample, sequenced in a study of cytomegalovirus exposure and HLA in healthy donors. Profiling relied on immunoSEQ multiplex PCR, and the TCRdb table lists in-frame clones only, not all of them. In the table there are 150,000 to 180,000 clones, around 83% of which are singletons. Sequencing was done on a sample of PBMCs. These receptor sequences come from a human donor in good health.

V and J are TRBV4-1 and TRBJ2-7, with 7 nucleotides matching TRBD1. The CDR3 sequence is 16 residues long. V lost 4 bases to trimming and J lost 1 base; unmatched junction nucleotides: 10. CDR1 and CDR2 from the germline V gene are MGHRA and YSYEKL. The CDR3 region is CASSRAILDRSYEQYF. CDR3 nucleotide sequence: TGCGCCAGCAGCCGCGCGATACTGGACAGGTCCTACGAGCAGTACTTC.

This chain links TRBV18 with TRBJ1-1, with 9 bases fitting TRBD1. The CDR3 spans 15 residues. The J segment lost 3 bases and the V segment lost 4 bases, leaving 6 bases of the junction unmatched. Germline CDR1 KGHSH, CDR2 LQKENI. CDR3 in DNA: TGTGCCAGCTCACAGGGACAGGGTGTGGACACTGAAGCTTTCTTT. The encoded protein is CASSQGQGVDTEAFF.

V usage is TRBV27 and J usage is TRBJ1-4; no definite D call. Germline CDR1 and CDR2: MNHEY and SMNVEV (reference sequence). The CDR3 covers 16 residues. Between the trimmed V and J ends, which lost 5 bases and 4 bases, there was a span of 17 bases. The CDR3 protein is CASSRRRGWRNEKLFF. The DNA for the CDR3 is TGTGCCAGCAGTCGACGGAGAGGGTGGCGTAATGAAAAACTGTTTTTT.

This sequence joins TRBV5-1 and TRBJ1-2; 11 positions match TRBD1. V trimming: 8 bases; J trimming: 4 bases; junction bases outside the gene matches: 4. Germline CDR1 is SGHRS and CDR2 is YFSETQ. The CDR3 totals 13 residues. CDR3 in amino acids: CASGTGGGYGYTF. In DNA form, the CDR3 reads TGCGCCAGTGGGACAGGGGGTGGCTATGGCTACACCTTC.

This chain's CDR3 is CASSPDRLNTEAFF. CDR3 nucleotide sequence: TGTGCCAGCAGCCCGGACAGGCTGAACACTGAAGCTTTCTTT. V gene TRBV7-9 combines with J gene TRBJ1-1, with 7 bases that match TRBD1. The junction had 3 bases not matched to a gene; V was cut back by 5 bases and J by 0 bases. The germline V gene has CDR1 SEHNR and CDR2 FQNEAQ (reference sequence). This CDR3 region has 14 residues.

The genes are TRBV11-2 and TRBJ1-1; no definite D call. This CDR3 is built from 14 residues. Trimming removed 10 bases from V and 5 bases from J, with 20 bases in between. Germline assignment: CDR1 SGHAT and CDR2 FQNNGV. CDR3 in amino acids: CAIKEAAVVTEAFF. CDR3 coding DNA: TGTGCCATAAAGGAGGCCGCGGTGGTTACTGAAGCTTTCTTT.

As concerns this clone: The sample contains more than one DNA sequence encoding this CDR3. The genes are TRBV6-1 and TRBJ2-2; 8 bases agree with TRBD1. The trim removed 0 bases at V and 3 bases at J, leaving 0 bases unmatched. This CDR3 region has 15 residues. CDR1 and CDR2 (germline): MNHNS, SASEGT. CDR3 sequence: CASSEATGDTGELFF. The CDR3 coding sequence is TGTGCCAGCAGTGAAGCGACAGGGGACACCGGGGAGCTGTTTTTT.

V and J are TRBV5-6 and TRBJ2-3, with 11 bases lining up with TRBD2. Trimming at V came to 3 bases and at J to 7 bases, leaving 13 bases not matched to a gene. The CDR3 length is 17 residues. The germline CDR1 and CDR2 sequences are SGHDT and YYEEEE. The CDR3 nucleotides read TGTGCCAGCAGCTCCGGCCTAGCGGGGGGCTCCCATAATACGCAGTATTTT. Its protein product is CASSSGLAGGSHNTQYF. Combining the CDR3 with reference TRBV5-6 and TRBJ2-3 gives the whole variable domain DAGVTQSPTHLIKTRGQQVTLRCSPKSGHDTVSWYQQALGQGPQFIFQYYEEEERQRGNFPDRFSGHQFPNYSSELNVNALLLGDSALYLCASSSGLAGGSHNTQYFGPGTRLTVL.

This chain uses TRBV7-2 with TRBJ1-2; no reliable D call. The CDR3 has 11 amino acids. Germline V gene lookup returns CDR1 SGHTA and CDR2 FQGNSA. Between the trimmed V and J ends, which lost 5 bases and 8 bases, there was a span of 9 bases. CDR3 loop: CASSPGLGYTF. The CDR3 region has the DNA TGTGCCAGCAGCCCAGGCCTAGGCTACACCTTC.

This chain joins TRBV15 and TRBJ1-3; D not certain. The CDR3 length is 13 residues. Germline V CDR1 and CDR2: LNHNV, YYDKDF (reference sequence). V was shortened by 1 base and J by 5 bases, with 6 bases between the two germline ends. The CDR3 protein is CATSRGARNTIYF. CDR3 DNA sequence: TGTGCCACCAGCAGAGGGGCCAGAAACACCATATATTTT.

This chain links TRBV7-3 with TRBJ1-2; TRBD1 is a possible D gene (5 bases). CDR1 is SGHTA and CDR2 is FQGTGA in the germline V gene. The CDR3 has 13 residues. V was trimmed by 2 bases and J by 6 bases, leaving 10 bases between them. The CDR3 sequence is CASSLGGGDGYTF. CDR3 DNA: TGTGCCAGCAGCTTAGGGGGAGGGGATGGCTACACCTTC. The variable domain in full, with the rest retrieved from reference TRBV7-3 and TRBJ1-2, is GAGVSQTPSNKVTEKGKYVELRCDPISGHTALYWYRQSLGQGPEFLIYFQGTGAADDSGLPNDRFFAVRPEGSVSTLKIQRTERGDSAVYLCASSLGGGDGYTFGSGTRLTVV.

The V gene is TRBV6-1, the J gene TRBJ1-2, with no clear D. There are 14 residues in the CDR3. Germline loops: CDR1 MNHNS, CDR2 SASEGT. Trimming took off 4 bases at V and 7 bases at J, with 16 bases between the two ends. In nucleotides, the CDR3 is TGTGCCAGCAGTGGGCAGGATACAATGAGTGGCTACACCTTC. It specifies CASSGQDTMSGYTF.